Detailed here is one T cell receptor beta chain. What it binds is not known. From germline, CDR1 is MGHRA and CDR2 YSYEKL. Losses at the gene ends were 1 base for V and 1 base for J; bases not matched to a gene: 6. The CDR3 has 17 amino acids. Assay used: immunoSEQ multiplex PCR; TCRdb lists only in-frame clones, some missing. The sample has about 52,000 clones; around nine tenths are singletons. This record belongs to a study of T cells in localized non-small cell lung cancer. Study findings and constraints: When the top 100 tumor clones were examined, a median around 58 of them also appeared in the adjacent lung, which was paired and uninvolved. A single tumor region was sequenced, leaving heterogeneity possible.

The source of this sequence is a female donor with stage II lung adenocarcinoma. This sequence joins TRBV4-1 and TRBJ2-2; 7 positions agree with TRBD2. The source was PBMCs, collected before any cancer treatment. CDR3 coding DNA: TGCGCCAGCAGCCAAGGAGGAAGCGGGGAGAACACCGGGGAGCTGTTTTTT. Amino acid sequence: CASSQGGSGENTGELFF.